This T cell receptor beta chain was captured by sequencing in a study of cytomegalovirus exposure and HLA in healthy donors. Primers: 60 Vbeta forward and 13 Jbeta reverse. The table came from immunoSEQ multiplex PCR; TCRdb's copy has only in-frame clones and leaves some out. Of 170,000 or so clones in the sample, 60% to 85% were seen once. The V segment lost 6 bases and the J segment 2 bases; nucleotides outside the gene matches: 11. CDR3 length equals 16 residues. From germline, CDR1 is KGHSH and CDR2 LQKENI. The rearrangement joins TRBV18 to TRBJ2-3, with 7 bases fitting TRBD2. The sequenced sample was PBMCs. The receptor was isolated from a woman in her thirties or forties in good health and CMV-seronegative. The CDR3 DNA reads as TGTGCCAGCTCCCGTAACGGGGGGTCAACCACAGATACGCAGTATTTT. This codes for CASSRNGGSTTDTQYF. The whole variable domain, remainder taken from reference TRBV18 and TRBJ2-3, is NAGVMQNPRHLVRRRGQEARLRCSPMKGHSHVYWYRQLPEEGLKFMVYLQKENIIDESGMPKERFSAEFPKEGPSILRIQQVVRGDSAAYFCASSRNGGSTTDTQYFGPGTRLTVL.